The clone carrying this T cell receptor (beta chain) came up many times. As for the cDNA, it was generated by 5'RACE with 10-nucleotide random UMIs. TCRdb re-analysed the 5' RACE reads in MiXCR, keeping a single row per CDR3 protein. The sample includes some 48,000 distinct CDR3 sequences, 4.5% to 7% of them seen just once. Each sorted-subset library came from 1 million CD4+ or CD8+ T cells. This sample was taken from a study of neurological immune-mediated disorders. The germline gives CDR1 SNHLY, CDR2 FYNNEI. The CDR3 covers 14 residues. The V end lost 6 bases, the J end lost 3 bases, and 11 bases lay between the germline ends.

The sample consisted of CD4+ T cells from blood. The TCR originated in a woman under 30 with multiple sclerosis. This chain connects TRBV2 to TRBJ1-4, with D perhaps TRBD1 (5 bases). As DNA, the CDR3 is TGTGCCAGCAGCAGGGAGGAGCCTAATGAAAAACTGTTTTTT. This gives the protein CASSREEPNEKLFF.